This is a list of T cell receptor beta chains from one sample in a study of T cells in Graves' hyperthyroidism and ophthalmopathy. In TCRdb, the multiplex PCR reads were re-called with MiXCR into one record per CDR3 protein. This sample has about 320,000 distinct CDR3 sequences, with roughly 15% found just once. The material sequenced was blood. These receptors all come from a man aged 25 to 40 with Graves' hyperthyroidism. The CDR3 runs from the conserved cysteine through the conserved F or W. Fields, in order: J gene, clone size, V gene, D gene, CDR3 protein, CDR3 DNA. The D gene is left open where the match is weak. Clone sizes are given selectively: once, few, many, or a class where the clone is expanded.

TRBJ2-1 | few | TRBV5-6 | TRBD2 | CAGRLAGVTNEQFF | TGTGCCGGCAGACTAGCGGGGGTGACAAATGAGCAGTTCTTC
TRBJ2-5 | many | TRBV7-2 | TRBD2 | CASTSTSGQETQYF | TGTGCCAGCACCTCCACTAGCGGTCAAGAGACCCAGTACTTC
TRBJ2-7 | few | TRBV7-9 | - | CASSLDFAYEQYF | TGTGCCAGCAGCTTAGATTTCGCTTACGAGCAGTACTTC
TRBJ2-7 | - | TRBV9 | - | CASSAGVPSYEQYF | TGTGCCAGCAGCGCAGGGGTCCCCTCCTACGAGCAGTACTTC
TRBJ1-1 | few | TRBV19 | - | CASSLGPASAEAFF | TGTGCCAGTAGTTTAGGGCCAGCATCGGCTGAAGCTTTCTTT
TRBJ2-1 | - | TRBV7-9 | - | CASTPTKGSSYNEQFF | TGTGCCAGCACCCCTACTAAGGGGTCCTCCTACAATGAGCAGTTCTTC
TRBJ2-7 | - | TRBV10-3 | TRBD2 | CAISDRLAGVGEQYF | TGTGCCATCAGTGATAGACTAGCGGGAGTAGGCGAGCAGTACTTC
TRBJ1-1 | - | TRBV20-1 | - | CSARVGQGRSEAFF | TGCAGTGCTAGAGTCGGGCAGGGCCGATCTGAAGCTTTCTTT
TRBJ2-3 | many | TRBV7-3 | TRBD2 | CASSLLGGAGADTQYF | TGTGCCAGCAGCTTATTAGGGGGAGCGGGGGCAGATACGCAGTATTTT
TRBJ1-1 | many | TRBV6-5 | - | CASSYGGSWTEAFF | TGTGCCAGCAGTTACGGAGGGTCTTGGACTGAAGCTTTCTTT
TRBJ2-7 | many | TRBV29-1 | TRBD2 | CSVYSLAGGEQYF | TGCAGCGTTTACTCACTAGCGGGAGGAGAGCAGTACTTC
TRBJ2-1 | many | TRBV6-2/TRBV6-3 | TRBD2 | CASRTYSGSTYNEQFF | TGTGCCAGCAGGACCTATAGCGGGAGTACTTACAATGAGCAGTTCTTC
TRBJ2-1 | many | TRBV11-3 | - | CASSPGGQVNNEQFF | TGTGCCAGCAGCCCCGGAGGCCAGGTAAACAATGAGCAGTTCTTC
TRBJ2-1 | few | TRBV27 | - | CASSFKARWVNEQFF | TGTGCCAGCAGTTTCAAGGCCCGATGGGTGAATGAGCAGTTCTTC
TRBJ1-1 | few | TRBV20-1 | - | CSAREMGRRLNTEAFF | TGCAGTGCTAGAGAAATGGGGCGGCGATTGAACACTGAAGCTTTCTTT
TRBJ2-3 | few | TRBV4-1 | TRBD1 | CASSQATGGVSTDTQYF | TGCGCCAGCAGCCAAGCGACAGGGGGGGTGAGCACAGATACGCAGTATTTT
TRBJ2-2 | many | TRBV11-2 | TRBD1 | CASSRQPGGINTGELFF | TGTGCCAGCAGCCGACAACCAGGGGGAATCAACACCGGGGAGCTGTTTTTT